This T cell receptor beta chain originates from a study of blood T cells in healthy people across ages. Caucasian individuals from Russia who were healthy and aged roughly 6 to 90 acted as donors. It was ten milliliters of peripheral blood that were drawn from each donor. This clonotype has a handful of counts. PCR was performed a second time for about 6 to 12 cycles using a sample-barcoded 5' primer and a J-beta primer mix. TCRdb passed the 5' RACE reads through MiXCR, listing each CDR3 protein once. The data hold 850,000 to 950,000 distinct CDR3 sequences, with about 30% observed a single time. Per the germline V gene, CDR1 is SGHVS and CDR2 is FNYEAQ. V was cut by 6 bases and J by 4 bases, with 14 bases left in between. This CDR3 is 14 amino acids long.

The sequenced sample consisted of blood. This TCR was recovered from a woman aged 80 or older in good health. This sequence joins TRBV7-6 and TRBJ2-3, with D uncertain. DNA for the CDR3: TGTGCCAGCAGTCGACTTACCCCCCCAGATACGCAGTATTTT. Its protein is CASSRLTPPDTQYF.